The present T cell receptor beta chain was sequenced within a study of blood T cell repertoires in COVID-19. Background on the study: Researchers got acute and convalescent COVID-19 samples from the United States, Italy and Spain. The cDNA or gDNA used as material had been derived from T cells, B-cell-depleted T cells, or PBMCs.

V was clipped by 6 bases and J by 6 bases, with 29 bases between them. The CDR3 has 18 residues. The germline gives CDR1 LGHNA, CDR2 YSLEER. This clone was seen a handful of times. Per the authors' pipeline: Estimation of nucleated cell counts relied on the amplification of reference gene primers. Some clones are missing from TCRdb's copy, which holds only in-frame ones; the method was immunoSEQ multiplex PCR. V and J calls and clone size come straight from that table; D and trimming were deduced from the DNA. In the table there are approximately 160,000 clones, roughly four fifths of which are singletons.

The sample was peripheral blood. V usage is TRBV4-3 and J usage is TRBJ1-2, with D hard to call. This clonotype was sampled from a woman older than 75 with acute or convalescent COVID-19. The CDR3, as DNA: TGCGCCAGCAGGCGCAATATAGAACCGACGGTAACGGGGAATGGCTACACCTTC. This codes for CASRRNIEPTVTGNGYTF.